This TCR beta chain derives from a study of control samples from healthy donors and cancer patients. Assay used: immunoSEQ multiplex PCR; TCRdb lists only in-frame clones, some missing. The sample contains 150,000 or so clones, 85% to 95% of which appear only once. The CDR3 has 16 amino acids. V lost 6 bases, J lost 2 bases, and 18 bases lay in between. Germline V gene sequence: CDR1 MNHEY, CDR2 SVGEGT. Source material: blood. The genes are TRBV6-2 or TRBV6-3 and TRBJ2-3; TRBD2 is a possible D gene (5 bases). The clonotype comes from a woman aged 55-69 years in good health. The CDR3, as DNA: TGTGCCAGCAGCCAAAGGACTGCCTCGTACACAGATACGCAGTATTTT. It specifies CASSQRTASYTDTQYF.